These 31 T cell receptor beta chains came from one sample sequenced in a study of blood T cell repertoires in COVID-19. Here immunoSEQ multiplex PCR was the method, and the copy in TCRdb shows in-frame clones only, minus some. The table records around 340,000 clones, approximately 91% of them present only once. Sequencing used PBMCs or T cells enriched from blood (not recorded which). The source of these receptors is a woman aged 25 to 39 who had been exposed to COVID-19.

V usage is TRBV9 and J usage is TRBJ1-5, with TRBD1 matching over 8 bases. Per germline, CDR1 SGDLS and CDR2 YYNGEE. The CDR3 contains 15 residues. V trimming: 4 bases; J trimming: 2 bases; junction bases outside the gene matches: 5. The CDR3 DNA reads TGTGCCAGCAGCCGGACAGGGAGGGGCAATCAGCCCCAGCATTTT. Its protein is CASSRTGRGNQPQHF.

The chain has TRBV10-1 and TRBJ2-2, with TRBD1 matching 10 bases. After removal of 6 bases from V and 5 bases from J, the junction contained 6 bases not matched to a gene. CDR1 is WNHNN, CDR2 SYGVQD, per germline (reference sequence). The CDR3 is 15 residues long. For the CDR3, the DNA is TGCGCCAGCAGACCCGGGACAGGGGTGACCGGGGAGCTGTTTTTT. It encodes CASRPGTGVTGELFF.

This chain uses TRBV15 with TRBJ1-4, with TRBD1 identical over 9 bases. The CDR3 contains 18 residues. Per the germline V gene, CDR1 is LNHNV and CDR2 is YYDKDF (reference sequence). V trimming: 2 bases; J trimming: 3 bases; junction bases outside the gene matches: 10. The CDR3 DNA reads as TGTGCCACCAGCAGATACCGGGACAGGGTGCATCCTAATGAAAAACTGTTTTTT. As protein: CATSRYRDRVHPNEKLFF.

This clone was seen more than once but under ten times. V is TRBV29-1 and J is TRBJ1-1, with a weak D call TRBD1 (5 bases). CDR3 length: 14 amino acids. The ends were cut back, 7 bases at V and 3 bases at J, with 18 bases in the middle. Germline V gene lookup returns CDR1 SQVTM and CDR2 ANQGSEA. CDR3 nucleotide sequence: TGCAGCGCTAACTCCCAGGGTTGGGACACTGAAGCTTTCTTT. It encodes CSANSQGWDTEAFF.

The J gene is TRBJ1-3, the V gene TRBV28; no clear D. CDR1 is MDHEN and CDR2 is SYDVKM in the germline V gene. This CDR3 comprises 14 residues. V lost 3 bases, J lost 0 bases, and 6 bases lay in between. In DNA form, the CDR3 reads TGTGCCAGCAGTTTCGGGGACTCTGGAAACACCATATATTTT. Protein sequence: CASSFGDSGNTIYF.

V usage is TRBV25-1 and J usage is TRBJ2-1; D is undetermined. V was trimmed by 7 bases and J by 5 bases, leaving 9 bases between them. Germline lookup yields CDR1 MGHDK and CDR2 SYGVNS. The CDR3 runs to 12 residues. The CDR3 DNA reads TGTGCCAGCACCGACATCCACAATGAGCAGTTCTTC. This translates into CASTDIHNEQFF.

The V and J genes are TRBV14 and TRBJ2-5; D perhaps matches TRBD2 (5 bases). CDR3 length equals 15 residues. Germline assignment: CDR1 SGHDN and CDR2 FVKESK. V lost 0 bases to trimming and J lost 10 bases, with 18 bases between them. The CDR3 loop is CASSQEVPGLDIQYF. CDR3 coding DNA: TGTGCCAGCAGCCAAGAAGTCCCGGGGTTGGATATCCAGTACTTC.

A single count supports this clone. The chain carries TRBV3-1 (or the pseudogene TRBV3-2) and TRBJ2-7; unclear D gene. The V and J ends lost 4 bases and 3 bases respectively, with 7 bases between them. The CDR3 totals 12 residues. Per germline, CDR1 LGHDT and CDR2 YNNKEL (reference sequence). The CDR3 loop reads CASSLSRYEQYF. CDR3 nucleotides: TGTGCCAGCAGCCTTAGCCGCTACGAGCAGTACTTC.

This clone came up a few times. This sequence joins TRBV6-1 and TRBJ2-2; a possible D gene is TRBD1 (6 bases). Germline V lookup: CDR1 MNHNS, CDR2 SASEGT. V lost 0 bases and J lost 6, with 8 bases in between. This CDR3 contains 14 residues. This CDR3 reads CASSEAGASGELFF. The CDR3, as DNA: TGTGCCAGCAGTGAAGCGGGGGCTTCCGGGGAGCTGTTTTTT.

The chain uses TRBV13 and TRBJ1-5, with D possibly being TRBD1 (6 bases). V was clipped by 8 bases and J by 7 bases, with 18 bases between them. The CDR3 is 14 residues long. Germline values: CDR1 PRHDT, CDR2 FYEKMQ (reference sequence). CDR3 DNA sequence: TGTGCCAGCTCTTTCGGGGGGGCTGGACAGCCCCAGCATTTT. Translated, it gives CASSFGGAGQPQHF.

Only a few counts were recorded for this clone. The V gene is TRBV7-2, the J gene TRBJ1-2; 11 bases are shared with TRBD1. Germline CDR1 is SGHTA and CDR2 is FQGNSA. V was clipped by 5 bases and J by 8 bases; unmatched bases: 19. The CDR3 totals 18 residues. The CDR3 loop is CASSPGRGQGATLAGYTF. The CDR3 nucleotides are TGTGCCAGCAGCCCCGGCCGAGGACAGGGGGCAACTTTAGCAGGCTACACCTTC.

V is TRBV7-9 and J is TRBJ1-1; tentatively, D is TRBD1 (6 bases). Per germline, CDR1 SEHNR and CDR2 FQNEAQ (reference sequence). This CDR3 has 14 residues. V lost 0 bases, J lost 2 bases, and 7 bases lay in between. The CDR3 DNA is TGTGCCAGCAGCTTAGCGGACAGAAACACTGAAGCTTTCTTT. Protein sequence: CASSLADRNTEAFF.

The chain joins TRBV27 to TRBJ1-1; TRBD1 matches at 7 bases. Germline loops: CDR1 MNHEY, CDR2 SMNVEV (reference sequence). This CDR3 has 15 amino acids. V trimming: 6 bases; J trimming: 0 bases; junction bases outside the gene matches: 7. The CDR3 coding sequence is TGTGCCAGCAGCCAAGCGACAGGGATGAACACTGAAGCTTTCTTT. Amino acid sequence: CASSQATGMNTEAFF.

The rearrangement uses TRBV10-2 and TRBJ2-3; D gene uncertain. V gave up 8 bases and J gave up 4 bases, with 13 bases separating them. Germline CDR1 and CDR2: WSHSY and SAAADI. There are 13 residues in the CDR3. The CDR3 DNA is TGCGCCAGCGTACGATCACTGCCAGATACGCAGTATTTT. Its translation: CASVRSLPDTQYF.

The chain is built from TRBV28 and TRBJ2-7, with 13 bases fitting TRBD2. V lost 2 bases, J lost 2 bases, and 6 bases stayed unmatched. Germline CDR1 MDHEN, CDR2 SYDVKM. CDR3 size: 17 residues. The CDR3: CASSLPTSGRFTYEQYF. CDR3 DNA: TGTGCCAGCAGTTTACCGACTAGCGGGAGGTTCACCTACGAGCAGTACTTC.

This chain uses TRBV30 with TRBJ2-6; no clear D gene. V was shortened by 5 bases and J by 1 base, with 6 bases between the two germline ends. Germline V CDR1 and CDR2: GTSNPN, SVGIG (reference sequence). The CDR3 is 13 residues long. The CDR3 sequence: CAWQTSGANVLTF. The CDR3 bases are TGTGCCTGGCAAACTTCTGGGGCCAACGTCCTGACTTTC.

V and J are TRBV11-2 and TRBJ1-6; 9 bases are a match to TRBD1. Germline V gives CDR1 SGHAT, CDR2 FQNNGV. The ends lost 0 bases at V and 8 bases at J; junction bases unmatched: 2. The CDR3 totals 15 residues. This CDR3 is CASSLDGQGHSPLHF. The CDR3 DNA reads TGTGCCAGCAGCTTAGATGGACAGGGGCATTCACCCCTCCACTTT.

This chain uses TRBV5-6 with TRBJ2-5, with TRBD1 matching over 8 bases. The CDR3 spans 14 residues. Per germline, CDR1 SGHDT and CDR2 YYEEEE. V dropped 2 bases and J dropped 2; count of bases not matched to a gene: 2. The CDR3 nucleotides read TGTGCCAGCAGCTTCGACAGGGGACAAGAGACCCAGTACTTC. It yields the protein CASSFDRGQETQYF.

The rearrangement uses TRBV9 and TRBJ1-1; D ambiguous. Trimming cost V 2 bases and J 9 bases, with 17 bases left between them. The germline gives CDR1 SGDLS, CDR2 YYNGEE. The CDR3 length is 14 residues. The CDR3 nucleotides are TGTGCCAGCAGCGTTGAGGGCAACAACTATCAAGCTTTCTTT. Protein: CASSVEGNNYQAFF.

The chain combines TRBV6-5 with TRBJ2-7; D is perhaps TRBD1 (5 bases). The CDR3 has 14 amino acids. V was shortened by 2 bases and J by 4 bases, with 12 bases between the two germline ends. CDR1 MNHEY and CDR2 SVGAGI come from the germline V gene. As DNA, the CDR3 is TGTGCCAGCAGTTACGGGCAGGGAACGTACGAGCAGTACTTC. Translating gives CASSYGQGTYEQYF.

This clone was seen just once. This chain connects TRBV28 to TRBJ2-7; 7 positions match TRBD1. The V gene end was trimmed by 5 bases and the J gene end by 0 bases; junction bases not matched to a gene: 7. CDR3 length: 15 residues. From germline, CDR1 is MDHEN and CDR2 SYDVKM. CDR3 region: CASSLTGDGSYEQYF. The CDR3 coding sequence is TGTGCCAGCAGTCTAACAGGGGATGGCTCCTACGAGCAGTACTTC.

V and J are TRBV5-1 and TRBJ2-2; no clear D. The CDR3 has 13 amino acids. V was clipped by 0 bases and J by 2 bases, with 2 bases between them. Germline V gene data show CDR1 as SGHRS and CDR2 as YFSETQ. The CDR3 protein is CASSLANTGELFF. DNA for the CDR3: TGCGCCAGCAGCTTGGCAAACACCGGGGAGCTGTTTTTT. Filled out from reference TRBV5-1 and TRBJ2-2, the complete variable domain reads KAGVTQTPRYLIKTRGQQVTLSCSPISGHRSVSWYQQTPGQGLQFLFEYFSETQRNKGNFPGRFSGRQFSNSRSEMNVSTLELGDSALYLCASSLANTGELFFGEGSRLTVL.

Here the CDR3 reads CSAGQDGSYEQYF. The CDR3 region has the DNA TGCAGCGCTGGACAGGACGGATCCTACGAGCAGTACTTC. V gene TRBV29-1 combines with J gene TRBJ2-7; 7 nucleotides align to TRBD1. Germline CDR1 is SQVTM and CDR2 is ANQGSEA. The V gene end was trimmed by 7 bases and the J gene end by 1 base; junction bases not matched to a gene: 7. The CDR3 has 13 residues.

The V and J genes are TRBV11-2 and TRBJ2-2; tentative D call: TRBD2 (6 bases). The CDR3 runs 15 residues. CDR1 and CDR2 from the germline V gene are SGHAT and FQNNGV. Trimming removed 0 bases from V and 4 bases from J, with 9 bases in between. CDR3 sequence (DNA): TGTGCCAGCAGCTTAGAGGGGAGGTCCACCGGGGAGCTGTTTTTT. Translating it yields CASSLEGRSTGELFF.

The chain combines TRBV10-2 with TRBJ1-1; D is unclear. This CDR3 comprises 13 residues. CDR1 WSHSY and CDR2 SAAADI come from the germline V gene. V was pared by 6 bases and J by 3 bases, with 11 bases between. The CDR3 nucleotides read TGCGCCAGCAGCGAAGGAGGGCACACTGAAGCTTTCTTT. It yields the protein CASSEGGHTEAFF.

The chain carries TRBV5-3 and TRBJ2-1; the match to TRBD2 covers 9 bases. TRBV5-3 is classed as an ORF, of uncertain function. J was trimmed by 6 bases and V by 0 bases; bases with no gene match: 4. The CDR3 has 15 amino acids. The CDR3 region is CARSLASGKINEQFF. The CDR3 coding sequence is TGTGCCAGAAGCTTGGCTAGCGGGAAGATCAATGAGCAGTTCTTC.

This clone was seen just once. The chain links TRBV4-1 to TRBJ1-2, with TRBD1 as a possible D gene (6 bases). The length of the CDR3 is 13 residues. Deletions cut 0 bases from V and 7 bases from J, with 9 bases between. CDR1 MGHRA and CDR2 YSYEKL come from the germline V gene. The CDR3 protein is CASSQEGASGYTF. The CDR3 DNA is TGCGCCAGCAGCCAAGAGGGGGCATCTGGCTACACCTTC.

Concerning this clone itself: Within the sample, other DNA sequences also encode this same CDR3. This chain joins TRBV9 and TRBJ2-1; 9 positions agree with TRBD2. Germline V lookup: CDR1 SGDLS, CDR2 YYNGEE. The CDR3 has 15 residues. V was pared by 0 bases and J by 3 bases, with 1 base of the junction left unmatched. The CDR3 coding sequence is TGTGCCAGCAGCGTAGGACTAGCGGACTACAATGAGCAGTTCTTC. Translated: CASSVGLADYNEQFF. The complete variable domain, with remaining parts taken from reference TRBV9 and TRBJ2-1, reads DSGVTQTPKHLITATGQRVTLRCSPRSGDLSVYWYQQSLDQGLQFLIQYYNGEERAKGNILERFSAQQFPDLHSELNLSSLELGDSALYFCASSVGLADYNEQFFGPGTRLTVL.

The chain links TRBV12-3 or TRBV12-4 to TRBJ2-5, with unresolved D. Trimming left V 5 bases short and J 2 bases short, with 6 bases between. The CDR3 has 12 residues. The CDR3 sequence is CASSNGQETQYF. The CDR3 DNA sequence: TGTGCCAGCAGTAACGGGCAAGAGACCCAGTACTTC.

The V call is TRBV5-3, the J call TRBJ2-7; tentative D call: TRBD2 (5 bases). TRBV5-3 is designated an ORF whose function remains uncertain. This CDR3 contains 18 residues. The V end was cut by 0 bases, the J end by 4 bases, with 23 bases between. CDR3 sequence (DNA): TGTGCCAGAAGCTTGGCACGAGGGTGGGTCGCCTCTCAATACGAGCAGTACTTC. This encodes CARSLARGWVASQYEQYF.

This clone was seen only once. The chain has TRBV19 and TRBJ2-1; 10 bases agree with TRBD2. The V gene end was trimmed by 9 bases and the J gene end by 7 bases; junction bases not matched to a gene: 9. CDR1 LNHDA and CDR2 SQIVND come from the germline V gene (reference sequence). CDR3 length: 14 residues. The CDR3 nucleotides are TGTGCCAGCCAAGCTAGCGGGAGTGGGAATGAGCAGTTCTTC. It codes for CASQASGSGNEQFF.